The subject of this entry is one TCR beta chain. It has no known antigen specificity. Nothing much larger sits one base from this clone, and base qualities are not available. Receptor libraries were prepared by the immunoSEQ multiplex PCR assay. For the multiplex PCR, a mixture combining 60 forward primers for TCR Vbeta segments and 13 reverse primers for TCR Jbeta segments was used. Amplification of the CDR3 region of rearranged TCR beta genes was performed with a multiplex PCR assay on genomic DNA. On the Illumina HiSeq System, the amplified TCR beta libraries were sequenced as 87-base-pair reads. In the authors' own workflow: A later analysis tallied 75 million to 95 million unique TCR beta chains across the 666 repertoires, and around 9.9 million of those chains were shared by two or more donors. A nearest-neighbor algorithm error-corrected the raw reads and collapsed the reads into unique sequences, merging closely related sequences to remove PCR and sequencing errors. V, D and J gene segments were assigned by aligning CDR3 sequences to IMGT reference sequences. For a sequence to be retained, a match of at least six nucleotides was required to both a V gene segment and a J gene segment. A rearrangement was called productive if the CDR3 had no stop codons and remained in frame with V and J, and every other rearrangement was called non-productive. CDR3 was defined according to IMGT convention as the region running from the second conserved V-encoded cysteine to the conserved J-encoded phenylalanine. The earlier analysis of 587 of the donors excluded sequences that lacked an unambiguous match to a single V gene segment. An earlier analysis of 587 of the donors classified V segments as functional when productive rearrangements were above 56.7% and as segregating when the standard deviation between donors was above 5%. A statistical classification framework was built to diagnose cytomegalovirus status from the catalog of TCR beta chain sequences. In a later analysis, V and J genes were assigned by comparing TCR nucleotide sequences against IMGT/GENE-DB human TR gene sequences. A later analysis assigned CDR3 sequences and most-parsimonious VDJ recombination scenarios with the TCRdist pipeline. In a later analysis, each TCR beta chain was defined by its CDR3 amino acid sequence together with its V-gene family, and reads lacking a unique V-gene family were excluded. A later analysis removed roughly 590 highly shared, low-generation-probability nucleotide sequences to deal with suspected cross-contamination and a sequencing artifact. A later analysis calculated a clonal expansion index for each public chain from normalized within-repertoire ranks of inferred template counts. In a later analysis, generation probabilities were computed using a VDJ recombination model fitted to out-of-frame rearrangements, and the results were checked against IGoR. In a later analysis, TCR-TCR, TCR-HLA and TCR-CMV co-occurrence was scored with hypergeometric tests, and a repertoire-size bias correction was applied to TCR pairs. A later analysis estimated false discovery rates by permuting HLA or CMV assignments 20 times. In a later analysis, co-occurring TCRs were grouped with DBSCAN, and TCRdist sequence similarity was added when clustering was performed within HLA-allele-positive subsets. Repertoires with fewer than 30,000 or more than 120,000 public chains were left out of co-occurrence clustering, as were about 5 repertoires with anomalous nucleotide sharing. TCRdb obtained this table from immuneACCESS and retained in-frame rearrangements with V and J assigned. These tables miss some clones; where compared with another copy, unresolved V genes account for less than half of the shortfall, and the remainder is unexplained. From that table come the V and J calls and clone size; the DNA was used to work out D and trimming. This sample gives over 55,000 clones in total; more than 80% of them show up just once. In total, the top ten clones hold about an eighth of the sample.

The CDR3 goes from the cysteine to the phenylalanine over 12 residues. Of all the DNA, just the CDR3 is kept, 36 bases in frame from base 1. The V and J ends are trimmed by 4 bases and 6 bases, leaving 9 bases between them. CDR1 and CDR2 are read off the germline V gene as SNHLY and FYNNEI. This specimen belongs to a study of cytomegalovirus exposure and HLA in healthy donors (dated by TCRdb to 2016 to 2017). Broadly, across the study: In an earlier analysis of roughly 590 of the donors, about 270 Gb of sequence data and 117 million unique TCR beta sequences from roughly 180 million T cells were reported. Along with the roughly 610-subject first cohort, a separate validation cohort of roughly 110 different subjects was used. All discovery cohort repertoires had been generated using a single sequencing platform. To study patterns of TCR occurrence, a later analysis re-analyzed previously published TCR beta repertoires from hundreds of donors and added high-resolution HLA genotyping. The aim of the study was to test whether cataloging public T cell receptors could identify signatures of past pathogen exposure. Typing coverage differed by locus: A, B, C, DRB1 and DQB1 were typed in about 629-640 donors, DQA1 in approximately 520, DPA1 in 600 to 610, and DPB1 in just under 490. The later analysis used no new phenotypic data to find candidate immune exposures, relying instead on TCR beta sequences and their occurrence across donors. A later genetic analysis took genome-wide SNP genotypes for about 55% of the roughly 670 donors and used that subset as a discovery cohort. About five DR-DQ haplotypes were treated as single units for association and clustering because of strong linkage in the cohort. Class I and class II HLA loci were covered by the typing at four-digit resolution. Of the approximately 400 genotyped donors, approximately 82% fell in the genetic ancestry cluster associated with self-reported Caucasian donors. The study combined high-throughput TCR immunosequencing, statistical association of individual TCRs with disease status, and machine learning to predict cytomegalovirus infection status. An earlier analysis of nearly 600 of the donors applied high-throughput TCR beta sequencing to assess whether each TCR beta V gene segment acted as functional or pseudogenic. About 320 gigabases of sequencing data and some 85 million unique TCR sequences were included in an early release covering roughly 600 HLA-typed donors. Using immunosequencing, the study profiled T cell repertoires from 500 to 800 subjects and related those repertoires to cytomegalovirus serostatus. On average, around 240,000 unique TCR beta nucleotide sequences were sequenced per donor among 300 to 500 genotyped donors of the cohort, with 15% to 20% of those sequences being non-productive. Donor age, sex, ethnicity and CMV serostatus were compiled together with the repertoire data. What the research found in general, with its limitations: The study gave a list of roughly 150 TCR beta chains associated with cytomegalovirus. A further reported finding was that TCR beta sequences accurately predicted the HLA-A and HLA-B alleles for most subjects in the first cohort. It was suggested by the authors that the approach could potentially be generalized to other disease states and immunological phenotypes. Cytomegalovirus status was reported to be diagnosed by the classifier with high specificity and sensitivity in both the original and validation cohorts. Compared with the 666-donor mean, donors in an Asian-associated ancestry cluster had fewer N-insertions in productive TCRs, according to a later genetic analysis. A later genetic analysis associated a missense DCLRE1C variant with V-gene and J-gene trimming of TCR beta chains, and an independent cohort replicated the association. A later analysis found that most CMV-associated TCR beta chains appeared HLA-restricted, with HLA associations seemingly driven largely by CMV exposure. Because counts were too low, about 18 rarely observed V segments, including chromosome 9 orphons, were excluded from the earlier analysis of under 650 of the donors. HLA typing was unavailable for some donors at each locus, so association tests used only the typed subset. Linkage disequilibrium might explain the correlated functional status among segregating V segments, but an unknown experimental factor could not be excluded. In a later analysis, HLA-associated TCR beta chains showed more clonal expansion and lower generation probabilities than non-associated chains that were equally common. In an earlier analysis of some 500 of the donors, most TCR beta V segments appeared in productive rearrangements about 90% or about 30% of the time, broadly matching IMGT annotations. CMV serostatus was the only immune exposure information available for the cohort. Several of the top co-occurrence clusters appeared to be linked to parvovirus B19, influenza, CMV and Epstein-Barr virus, according to a later analysis. Three of the identified cytomegalovirus-associated TCR beta chains were confirmed in vitro to be specific for cytomegalovirus antigens. Some IMGT-functional V segments, including TRBV6-2 and TRBV6-3, could not be distinguished by the 87-base-pair reads and were therefore excluded. A cluster of highly shared sequence variants was judged likely to represent a technical artifact of the sequencing pipeline. A later analysis found that TCR association rates varied across HLA loci, with DRB1 alleles showing the most associated TCRs and HLA-C alleles the fewest. Presence/absence analyses assumed roughly uniform sequencing depth across donors, an assumption that may not hold. The cohort was sequenced for TCR beta chains only, and without alpha or paired-chain data the features that could be detected were limited. Across donors, most TCR sequences were observed very rarely, whereas some public TCRs were present in many individuals. A later analysis associated approximately 17,000 TCR beta sequences with specific HLA alleles at a false discovery rate of 0.05. When HLA alleles, especially DR and DQ, strongly co-occurred, attributing TCR associations to individual alleles was difficult.

The cohort consisted of 600 to 700 healthy bone marrow donors. At the time of sampling, all cohort members were nominally healthy, though unrecorded immune exposures were likely present. The donor tested CMV seropositive, placing the donor among the 250 to 300 seropositive members of the cohort. A peripheral blood sample was collected from each donor, and TCR beta sequencing was performed on peripheral blood mononuclear cells. The Qiagen DNeasy Blood Extraction Kit was used to extract genomic DNA from the blood cell samples. The source material was PBMCs. This receptor was taken from a woman aged 25 to 39 in good health and CMV-seropositive. The rearrangement combines TRBV2 with TRBJ1-1; the D segment could be TRBD1, given 5 matching bases. The nucleotide sequence reads as follows: TGTGCCAGCAGTGGACAGACGCCTGAAGCTTTCTTT. This sequence encodes CASSGQTPEAFF.